This passage covers 4 T cell receptor beta chains from one sample sequenced in a study of CXCR3-negative and CXCR3-positive naive CD8 T cells. Study-wide points: Naive CXCR3-positive cells had TRB CDR3s more hydrophobic than those of CXCR3-negative naive cells.

Preparation of TRB cDNA libraries relied on 5' RACE carrying UMI labels. TCRdb reworked the 5' RACE reads into one entry per CDR3 protein, no DNA. This repertoire includes 60,000 to 70,000 distinct CDR3 sequences. These receptors have no known antigen. Material: naive CXCR3+ CD8+ T cells from blood. Sample subset: CD45RO-CCR7+CD27+CD95- naive CD8+ T cells expressing CXCR3 (TNR3+). These receptors were obtained from a human donor in good health. Some clones in this sample may be carry-over from other donors' samples.

The rearrangement joins TRBV20-1 to TRBJ2-4; the D gene TCRdb calls, TRBD2, cannot be checked with no DNA. The CDR3 is made up of 14 amino acids. Germline V CDR1 and CDR2: DFQATT, SNEGSKA (reference sequence). The CDR3 here is CSAIGTSWENIQYF.

This CDR3 is CASSLHYEQYF. The chain couples TRBV11-3 to TRBJ2-7. The CDR3 runs to 11 residues. Germline V CDR1 and CDR2: SGHNT, YENEEA.

The chain links TRBV27 to TRBJ1-1; the TRBD1 assignment by TCRdb is unverifiable without DNA. This CDR3 is 14 amino acids long. Germline V gene sequence: CDR1 MNHEY, CDR2 SMNVEV (reference sequence). CDR3 sequence reads: CASSFGLDRSEAFF.

V usage is TRBV29-1 and J usage is TRBJ1-2. Per germline, CDR1 SQVTM and CDR2 ANQGSEA. This CDR3 is 11 amino acids long. The CDR3 here is CSVETETGYTF.